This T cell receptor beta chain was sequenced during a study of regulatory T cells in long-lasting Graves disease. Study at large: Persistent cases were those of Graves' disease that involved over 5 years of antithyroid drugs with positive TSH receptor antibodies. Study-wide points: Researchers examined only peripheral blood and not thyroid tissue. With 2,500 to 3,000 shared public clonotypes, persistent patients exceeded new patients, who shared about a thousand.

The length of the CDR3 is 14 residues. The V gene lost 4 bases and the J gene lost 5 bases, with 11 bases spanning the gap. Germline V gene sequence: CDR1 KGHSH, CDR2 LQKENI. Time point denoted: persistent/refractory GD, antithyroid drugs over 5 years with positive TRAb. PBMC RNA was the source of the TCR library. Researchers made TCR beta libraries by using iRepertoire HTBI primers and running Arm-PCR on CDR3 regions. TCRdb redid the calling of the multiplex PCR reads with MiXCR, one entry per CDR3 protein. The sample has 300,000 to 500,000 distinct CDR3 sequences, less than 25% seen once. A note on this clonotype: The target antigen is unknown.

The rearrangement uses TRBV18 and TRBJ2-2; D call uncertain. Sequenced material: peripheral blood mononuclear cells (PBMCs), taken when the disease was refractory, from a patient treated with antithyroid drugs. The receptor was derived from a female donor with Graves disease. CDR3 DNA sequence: TGTGCCAGCTCACTATCTCCCGGGACCGGGGAGCTGTTTTTT. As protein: CASSLSPGTGELFF.